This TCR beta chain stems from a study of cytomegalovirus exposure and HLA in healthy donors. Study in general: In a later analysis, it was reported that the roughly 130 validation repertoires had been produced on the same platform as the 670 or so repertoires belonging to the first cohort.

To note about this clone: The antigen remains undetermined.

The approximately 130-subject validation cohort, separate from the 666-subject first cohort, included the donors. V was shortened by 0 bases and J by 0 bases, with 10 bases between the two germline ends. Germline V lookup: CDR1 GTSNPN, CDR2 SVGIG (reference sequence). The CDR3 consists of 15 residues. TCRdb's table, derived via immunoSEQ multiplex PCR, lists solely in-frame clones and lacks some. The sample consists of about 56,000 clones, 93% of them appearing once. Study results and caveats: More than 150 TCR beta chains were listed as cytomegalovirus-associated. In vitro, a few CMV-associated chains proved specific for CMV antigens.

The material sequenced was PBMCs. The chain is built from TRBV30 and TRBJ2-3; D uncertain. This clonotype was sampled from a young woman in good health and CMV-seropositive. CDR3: CAWSVLGSSTDTQYF. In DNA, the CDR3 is TGTGCCTGGAGTGTACTCGGTTCTAGCACAGATACGCAGTATTTT.